Sequencing of this T cell receptor beta chain was carried out in a study of vaccination and CD4 T cells after COVID-19. Oncomine TCR Beta short-read sequencing was applied to DNA from cultured CD4+ T cells. TCRdb reanalysed the PCR reads using MiXCR and keeps one entry per CDR3 protein. The table lists roughly 18,000 distinct CDR3 sequences, roughly 70% of them singletons. As to treatment: approximately 11-day PBMC culture with coronavirus spike peptide pools or control peptides (ViraFEST assay). This clonotype was observed once. Its cognate antigen is unknown. This CDR3 is built from 14 residues. The V segment lost 5 bases and the J segment 9 bases; nucleotides outside the gene matches: 8. From germline, CDR1 is MNHNS and CDR2 SASEGT.

The chain employs TRBV6-1 and TRBJ1-5; the match to TRBD1 covers 9 bases. This receptor was identified in a human donor who had recovered from COVID-19. Sequencing used CD4+ T cells from blood, cultured in vitro. CDR3 DNA: TGTGCCAGCAGTCCGCCGGGACAGGGAACGCCCCAGCATTTT. This translates into CASSPPGQGTPQHF.